These 28 T cell receptor beta chains share one sample of origin, sequenced in a study of T cells in Graves' hyperthyroidism and ophthalmopathy. Authors of the study amplified TCR beta CDR3 regions from RNA transcripts. Carried out on the TCR CDR3, a first-round RT-PCR used the HTBI primer set. TCRdb redid the calling of the multiplex PCR reads with MiXCR, one entry per CDR3 protein. Of around 340,000 distinct CDR3 sequences listed, approximately 18% were seen once; the top ten hold roughly a third. Sequences were obtained from blood. Source of these receptors: a woman in her twenties or thirties with Graves' hyperthyroidism that later progressed to Graves' ophthalmopathy.

The sample holds many counts of this clonotype. As DNA, the CDR3 is TGTGCCAGCAGAGATTGGACAGGAAGCTCCTACGAGCAGTACTTC. It is translated as CASRDWTGSSYEQYF. The chain has TRBV28 and TRBJ2-7; 7 bases match TRBD1. Germline V gene lookup returns CDR1 MDHEN and CDR2 SYDVKM. The CDR3 contains 15 residues. The trim removed 6 bases at V and 0 bases at J, leaving 8 bases unmatched.

This clonotype was detected many times. V usage is TRBV27 and J usage is TRBJ1-1, with 8 bases aligning to TRBD1. Germline CDR1 and CDR2: MNHEY and SMNVEV (reference sequence). The trim removed 5 bases at V and 7 bases at J, leaving 9 bases unmatched. The CDR3 spans 14 residues. For the CDR3, the DNA is TGTGCCAGCAGTAGATCAGGGGGCGCGGGTGAAGCTTTCTTT. This encodes CASSRSGGAGEAFF.

This clonotype was seen at least ten times. The gene calls are TRBV5-5 and TRBJ2-1; D uncertain. The germline gives CDR1 SGHKS, CDR2 YYEKEE (reference sequence). With 7 bases removed from V and 5 bases from J, the gap between germline ends came to 16 bases. The CDR3 runs 14 residues. CDR3 protein: CASARHLRDNEQFF. Written as DNA, the CDR3 is TGTGCCAGCGCTCGGCATTTGAGAGACAATGAGCAGTTCTTC.

This clonotype was detected many times. The chain has TRBV9 and TRBJ2-3; 7 nucleotides align to TRBD1. The CDR3 length is 15 residues. Germline trimming cut 1 base from V and 4 bases from J; bases unmatched to any gene: 6. CDR1 is SGDLS, CDR2 YYNGEE, per germline. CDR3 sequence: CASSVRGGIADTQYF. The CDR3 bases are TGTGCCAGCAGCGTAAGAGGGGGCATCGCAGATACGCAGTATTTT.

This clonotype occurred many times. CDR3 protein: CAWSPDTAGNTIYF. In DNA, the CDR3 is TGTGCCTGGAGTCCGGACACAGCTGGAAACACCATATATTTT. This rearrangement joins TRBV30 to TRBJ1-3; D might be TRBD1 (5 bases). CDR3 length: 14 amino acids. V dropped 2 bases and J dropped 2 bases, with 10 bases sitting between them. Germline V gene sequence: CDR1 GTSNPN, CDR2 SVGIG (reference sequence). The whole variable domain, filled in from reference TRBV30 and TRBJ1-3, reads SQTIHQWPATLVQPVGSPLSLECTVEGTSNPNLYWYRQAAGRGLQLLFYSVGIGQISSEVPQNLSASRPQDRQFILSSKKLLLSDSGFYLCAWSPDTAGNTIYFGEGSWLTVV.

There are a few counts of this clonotype. The gene calls are TRBV5-1 and TRBJ1-4; 8 bases map to TRBD1. CDR3 length: 16 amino acids. Trimming took 1 base from V and 4 from J; bases not matched to a gene: 6. Germline V gene data show CDR1 as SGHRS and CDR2 as YFSETQ. The CDR3 protein is CASSLSSGGYNEKLFF. The CDR3 bases are TGCGCCAGCAGCTTGTCGTCAGGGGGCTATAATGAAAAACTGTTTTTT.

This clonotype was observed at least ten times. The chain has TRBV3-1 and TRBJ2-2, with no clear D. Germline V CDR1 and CDR2: LGHDT, YNNKEL (reference sequence). V lost 4 bases and J 3 bases, leaving 6 bases between the germline ends. The CDR3 totals 13 residues. The CDR3 is CASSRSHTGELFF. CDR3 DNA: TGTGCCAGCAGCCGTAGCCACACCGGGGAGCTGTTTTTT. The full variable domain, completed using reference TRBV3-1 and TRBJ2-2, is DTAVSQTPKYLVTQMGNDKSIKCEQNLGHDTMYWYKQDSKKFLKIMFSYNNKELIINETVPNRFSPKSPDKAHLNLHINSLELGDSAVYFCASSRSHTGELFFGEGSRLTVL.

The chain links TRBV6-1 to TRBJ2-4; 10 bases map to TRBD1. Per germline, CDR1 MNHNS and CDR2 SASEGT. Trimming took 6 bases from V and 0 from J; bases not matched to a gene: 5. There are 16 residues in the CDR3. In nucleotides, the CDR3 is TGTGCCAGCAGGACGGGGACAGGGGAAGCCAAAAACATTCAGTACTTC. It codes for CASRTGTGEAKNIQYF.

The chain links TRBV18 to TRBJ2-7; 7 nucleotides agree with TRBD1. The CDR3 covers 15 residues. Per germline, CDR1 KGHSH and CDR2 LQKENI. V lost 0 bases, J lost 2 bases, and 4 bases stayed unmatched. As DNA, the CDR3 is TGTGCCAGCTCACCACCACAGGGGCAAGCCTACGAGCAGTACTTC. It translates to CASSPPQGQAYEQYF.

The chain combines TRBV29-1 with TRBJ2-5; possibly TRBD2 for D (5 bases). This CDR3 region has 12 residues. The V gene lost 7 bases and the J gene lost 2 bases, with 11 bases spanning the gap. Germline-derived CDR1 and CDR2 are SQVTM and ANQGSEA. CDR3 in DNA: TGCAGCGCCACCGGGAATCAAGAGACCCAGTACTTC. Translated, it gives CSATGNQETQYF.

In this sample, this clonotype turned up many times. This chain connects TRBV2 to TRBJ1-2, with D hard to call. The CDR3 loop spans 13 amino acids. The V gene's germline CDR1 is SNHLY and CDR2 FYNNEI. The V gene lost 4 bases and the J gene lost 2 bases, with 8 bases spanning the gap. The CDR3 coding sequence is TGTGCCAGCAGTGCTCCAGTCAACTATGGCTACACCTTC. Its protein product is CASSAPVNYGYTF.

This clonotype was counted many times. The rearrangement joins TRBV2 to TRBJ2-1; D is uncertain. This CDR3 comprises 13 residues. Trimming cost V 7 bases and J 8 bases, with 15 bases left between them. CDR1 and CDR2 from the germline V gene are SNHLY and FYNNEI. The CDR3 sequence is CASIGDPRHEQFF. For the CDR3, the DNA is TGTGCCAGCATCGGCGACCCAAGACATGAGCAGTTCTTC.

V is TRBV6-2 or TRBV6-3 and J is TRBJ2-5; 7 nucleotides line up with TRBD1. This CDR3 comprises 16 residues. V lost 5 bases to trimming and J lost 4 bases; unmatched junction nucleotides: 13. Germline V gene data show CDR1 as MNHEY and CDR2 as SVGEGT. CDR3 DNA sequence: TGTGCCAGCAGTGACCTCTTTGAGGGGGCACGAGAGACCCAGTACTTC. This codes for CASSDLFEGARETQYF.

This clonotype was seen repeatedly, ten times or more. J is TRBJ1-2 and V is TRBV28, with 7 positions matching TRBD1. J was trimmed by 8 bases and V by 3 bases; bases with no gene match: 18. The CDR3 has 17 residues. Germline V gene sequence: CDR1 MDHEN, CDR2 SYDVKM. The CDR3: CASSLFGTDLSTGGYTF. The CDR3 DNA reads as TGTGCCAGCAGTTTGTTCGGGACAGACTTGTCAACGGGAGGCTACACCTTC.

This clonotype has a handful of counts. The genes are TRBV24-1 and TRBJ2-2; 12 nucleotides line up with TRBD1. From germline, CDR1 is KGHDR and CDR2 SFDVKD. V gave up 1 base and J gave up 5 bases; unmatched junction bases: 7. The CDR3 is 18 amino acids. CDR3: CATSDLTPGQGATGELFF. DNA for the CDR3: TGTGCCACCAGTGATTTAACACCGGGACAGGGGGCAACCGGGGAGCTGTTTTTT.

This clonotype was observed a handful of times. The rearrangement uses TRBV7-9 and TRBJ1-3; TRBD1 is a possible D gene (6 bases). The CDR3 has 16 residues. Germline CDR1 and CDR2: SEHNR and FQNEAQ (reference sequence). Trimming removed 8 bases from V and 0 bases from J, with 17 bases in between. CDR3 bases: TGTGCCAGCGCCCTAGGGGGGGGCCCCTCTGGAAACACCATATATTTT. It yields the protein CASALGGGPSGNTIYF.

This clonotype was picked up many times. This sequence joins TRBV5-1 and TRBJ2-7; tentatively, D is TRBD1 (6 bases). V dropped 4 bases and J dropped 7 bases, with 15 bases sitting between them. Germline-derived CDR1 and CDR2 are SGHRS and YFSETQ. There are 13 residues in the CDR3. The CDR3 loop reads CASSVVVGGEQYF. CDR3 DNA sequence: TGCGCCAGCAGCGTCGTGGTAGGGGGAGAGCAGTACTTC.

This clonotype was seen ten or more times. The chain combines TRBV6-2 or TRBV6-3 with TRBJ2-7, with 7 bases fitting TRBD1. CDR3 length: 13 residues. V dropped 3 bases and J dropped 6; count of bases not matched to a gene: 5. CDR1 and CDR2 from the germline V gene are MNHEY and SVGEGT. CDR3 protein: CASSYGQVTEQYF. The CDR3 DNA follows: TGTGCCAGCAGTTATGGACAGGTGACCGAGCAGTACTTC.

This clonotype was counted many times. The V gene is TRBV5-1, the J gene TRBJ2-7; a possible D gene is TRBD2 (5 bases). The V and J ends lost 5 bases and 5 bases respectively, with 8 bases between them. The CDR3 spans 11 residues. Germline assignment: CDR1 SGHRS and CDR2 YFSETQ. The CDR3 reads CASSSGNEQYF. The DNA of the CDR3 is TGCGCCAGCAGTTCCGGGAACGAGCAGTACTTC.

This clonotype was seen many times. This sequence joins TRBV19 and TRBJ2-7; possibly TRBD2 for D (6 bases). Germline CDR1 and CDR2: LNHDA and SQIVND (reference sequence). The CDR3 has 13 amino acids. Deletions cut 6 bases from V and 3 bases from J, with 12 bases between. The CDR3 DNA reads TGTGCCAGTAGCCGGGAGCACTACTACGAGCAGTACTTC. As protein: CASSREHYYEQYF. Filled out from reference TRBV19 and TRBJ2-7, the complete variable domain reads DGGITQSPKYLFRKEGQNVTLSCEQNLNHDAMYWYRQDPGQGLRLIYYSQIVNDFQKGDIAEGYSVSREKKESFPLTVTSAQKNPTAFYLCASSREHYYEQYFGPGTRLTVT.

Many counts were recorded for this clonotype. The rearrangement links TRBV30 to TRBJ1-1; no reliable D call. Germline-derived CDR1 and CDR2 are GTSNPN and SVGIG (reference sequence). Trimming removed 8 bases from V and 0 bases from J, with 13 bases in between. The CDR3 runs to 13 residues. The CDR3 coding sequence is TGTGCCGGTGTACAGACTATGAACACTGAAGCTTTCTTT. Encoded protein: CAGVQTMNTEAFF.

This clonotype was counted a few times. V usage is TRBV19 and J usage is TRBJ2-7; no clear D gene. This CDR3 comprises 11 residues. V was trimmed by 2 bases and J by 5 bases, leaving 4 bases between them. Per germline, CDR1 LNHDA and CDR2 SQIVND (reference sequence). The CDR3 spells CASSIYNEQYF. As DNA, the CDR3 is TGTGCCAGTAGTATATATAACGAGCAGTACTTC.

This clonotype has ten or more counts. The chain is built from TRBV2 and TRBJ1-4; 8 bases map to TRBD1. This CDR3 comprises 18 residues. The junction had 14 bases not matched to a gene; V was cut back by 2 bases and J by 6 bases. Germline V CDR1 and CDR2: SNHLY, FYNNEI. This CDR3 is CASSERQGSRFEDEKLFF. The CDR3 nucleotides read TGTGCCAGCAGTGAACGACAGGGGAGCAGATTCGAGGATGAAAAACTGTTTTTT.

In its sample, this clonotype was seen many times. DNA for the CDR3: TGCGCCAGCAGCACAGGGGAAGAGACCCAGTACTTC. It specifies CASSTGEETQYF. The chain joins TRBV5-1 to TRBJ2-5; 7 bases fit TRBD1. Germline CDR1 reads SGHRS; CDR2 reads YFSETQ. The CDR3 loop spans 12 amino acids. With 4 bases clipped from V and 3 bases from J, the junction kept 0 bases outside the gene matches.

This clonotype was observed a few times. The chain carries TRBV5-6 and TRBJ1-4, with D hard to call. The CDR3 consists of 13 residues. Germline CDR1 reads SGHDT; CDR2 reads YYEEEE. The V gene lost 0 bases and the J gene lost 7 bases, with 7 bases spanning the gap. The CDR3 sequence: CASSLGSREKLFF. Here the CDR3 DNA reads TGTGCCAGCAGCTTGGGTTCCCGTGAAAAACTGTTTTTT.

This clonotype was observed many times. V usage is TRBV28 and J usage is TRBJ2-7; 10 bases map to TRBD1. There are 13 residues in the CDR3. The germline CDR1 and CDR2 sequences are MDHEN and SYDVKM. V was clipped by 11 bases and J by 5 bases; unmatched bases: 9. The CDR3 protein is CAGSDRGFDEQYF. CDR3 sequence (DNA): TGTGCCGGGTCGGACAGGGGGTTTGACGAGCAGTACTTC.

The chain recombines TRBV2 with TRBJ2-7, with D maybe TRBD1 (5 bases). CDR3 length: 14 amino acids. Germline CDR1 is SNHLY and CDR2 is FYNNEI. Trimming took 0 bases from V and 2 from J, leaving 8 bases between them. CDR3 nucleotide sequence: TGTGCCAGCAGTGAAGCAGGGGCTACCTACGAGCAGTACGTC. Its protein product is CASSEAGATYEQYV.

The V and J genes are TRBV11-2 and TRBJ2-3, with TRBD2 matching over 13 bases. The length of the CDR3 is 17 residues. J was trimmed by 5 bases and V by 5 bases; bases with no gene match: 10. Germline CDR1 reads SGHAT; CDR2 reads FQNNGV. The CDR3 nucleotides read TGTGCCAGCAGCCCGGGGACTAGCGGGGTAGGTGGAGATACGCAGTATTTT. Translating gives CASSPGTSGVGGDTQYF.